The 26 T cell receptor beta chains reported below all come from one sample, sequenced in a study of vaccination effects on CD4 cells after COVID-19. After less than 11 days in culture, the CD4+ T cells were isolated. As their vaccination, participants received two doses of either BNT162b2 or mRNA-1273. The antigens for these receptors are not known. Assay: immunoSEQ multiplex PCR; the TCRdb copy retains only in-frame clones and omits some. The repertoire holds over 45,000 clones, with around 70% as singletons. Specimen: CD4+ T cells from PBMCs cultured without peptide, collected after COVID-19 vaccination. These receptors were obtained from a human donor who received a COVID-19 vaccine.

The chain links TRBV27 to TRBJ2-1; maybe TRBD2 (5 bases). CDR1 is MNHEY and CDR2 is SMNVEV in the germline V gene (reference sequence). The CDR3 is made up of 14 amino acids. V shed 3 bases and J shed 9 bases, with 15 bases lying between them. The CDR3 bases are TGTGCCAGCAGTTTTACCCAACGCCGGGGTGAGCAGTTCTTC. This codes for CASSFTQRRGEQFF.

The chain combines TRBV12-5 with TRBJ1-2; D is ambiguous. This CDR3 has 15 amino acids. V lost 3 bases to trimming and J lost 5 bases, with 16 bases between them. Germline V CDR1 and CDR2: LGHNT, FRNRAP. The CDR3 DNA sequence: TGTGCTAGTGGTTTATTGTCATCGGGGTCGTATGGCTACACCTTC. Its translation is CASGLLSSGSYGYTF.

This chain uses TRBV10-3 with TRBJ2-3; possible D gene TRBD1, 6 bases. Trimming cost V 6 bases and J 2 bases, with 18 bases left between them. This CDR3 spans 16 amino acids. CDR1 is ENHRY, CDR2 SYGVKD, per germline. The CDR3 protein is CAISGRPQGSTDTQYF. Written as DNA, the CDR3 is TGTGCCATCAGCGGGCGACCACAGGGATCCACAGATACGCAGTATTTT.

This chain connects TRBV5-1 to TRBJ2-7, with no clear D. Germline-derived CDR1 and CDR2 are SGHRS and YFSETQ. This CDR3 comprises 12 residues. V was clipped by 1 base and J by 4 bases, with 6 bases between them. CDR3 protein: CASSLRSYEQYF. The CDR3 region has the DNA TGCGCCAGCAGCTTGCGGAGTTACGAGCAGTACTTC.

The rearrangement links TRBV29-1 to TRBJ1-2; the D gene is possibly TRBD1 (5 bases). V was pared by 7 bases and J by 3 bases, with 9 bases between. The V gene's germline CDR1 is SQVTM and CDR2 ANQGSEA. The CDR3 is 11 residues long. Written as DNA, the CDR3 is TGCAGCGGGTTGGGGGACTATGGCTACACCTTC. Translation: CSGLGDYGYTF. The variable domain in full, with the rest retrieved from reference TRBV29-1 and TRBJ1-2, is SAVISQKPSRDICQRGTSLTIQCQVDSQVTMMFWYRQQPGQSLTLIATANQGSEATYESGFVIDKFPISRPNLTFSTLTVSNMSPEDSSIYLCSGLGDYGYTFGSGTRLTVV.

This chain uses TRBV5-6 with TRBJ1-2, with D possibly matching TRBD1 (6 bases). The V gene lost 1 base and the J gene lost 8 bases, with 12 bases spanning the gap. This CDR3 region has 13 residues. From germline, CDR1 is SGHDT and CDR2 YYEEEE. The CDR3 nucleotides read TGTGCCAGCAGCTTGCGGGGGGCCAGCGGCTACACCTTC. It yields the protein CASSLRGASGYTF.

The chain joins TRBV15 to TRBJ1-4, with D possibly TRBD1 on 6 matching bases. Looked up from germline, CDR1 is LNHNV and CDR2 is YYDKDF (reference sequence). V was pared by 8 bases and J by 8 bases, with 15 bases between. The CDR3 contains 13 residues. The CDR3 DNA reads as TGTGCCACCCAGGACAGAAATAGAGAAAAACTGTTTTTT. It yields the protein CATQDRNREKLFF.

V is TRBV24-1 and J is TRBJ2-1; 10 nucleotides match TRBD2. V was pared by 3 bases and J by 4 bases, with 2 bases of the junction left unmatched. There are 15 residues in the CDR3. The V gene's germline CDR1 is KGHDR and CDR2 SFDVKD. The CDR3 protein is CATSDGSGRYNEQFF. CDR3 coding DNA: TGTGCCACCAGTGATGGTAGCGGGAGGTACAATGAGCAGTTCTTC.

V and J are TRBV2 and TRBJ2-1; 13 bases are shared with TRBD2. The CDR3 runs to 16 residues. In germline, CDR1 is SNHLY, CDR2 FYNNEI. V lost 3 bases, J lost 13 bases, and 12 bases stayed unmatched. In DNA, the CDR3 is TGTGCCAGCAGTGAGTCCAGGCAAAGACTAGCGGGAGGACAGTTCTTC. This encodes CASSESRQRLAGGQFF.

The genes are TRBV27 and TRBJ2-1, with unresolved D. V was trimmed by 6 bases and J by 10 bases, leaving 13 bases between them. The CDR3 consists of 12 residues. Germline CDR1 and CDR2: MNHEY and SMNVEV (reference sequence). The CDR3 DNA sequence: TGTGCCAGCAGACCTGGGAATATGGAGCAGTTCTTC. Its translation is CASRPGNMEQFF.

This clone qualifies as medium-sized (0.01 to 0.1%). The rearrangement uses TRBV27 and TRBJ1-2, with TRBD1 matching over 7 bases. V was clipped by 3 bases and J by 0 bases; unmatched bases: 4. The length of the CDR3 is 15 residues. Germline assignment: CDR1 MNHEY and CDR2 SMNVEV (reference sequence). Written as DNA, the CDR3 is TGTGCCAGCAGTTTTGCAGACAGGGCTAACTATGGCTACACCTTC. Protein sequence: CASSFADRANYGYTF.

This clone was counted a few times. V gene TRBV2 combines with J gene TRBJ2-1; D remains unclear. CDR3 size: 15 residues. Germline assignment: CDR1 SNHLY and CDR2 FYNNEI. V was shortened by 1 base and J by 8 bases, with 15 bases between the two germline ends. CDR3 DNA sequence: TGTGCCAGCAGTGAAGGGCAGGTACAAGGTGATGAGCAGTTCTTC. This gives the protein CASSEGQVQGDEQFF.

The gene calls are TRBV6-5 and TRBJ2-5; D remains ambiguous. CDR1 and CDR2 from the germline V gene are MNHEY and SVGAGI. V was shortened by 0 bases and J by 7 bases, with 12 bases between the two germline ends. The CDR3 is made up of 14 amino acids. CDR3 nucleotides: TGTGCCAGCAGTTACTCGAGTATATTCGGGACCCAGTACTTC. It is translated as CASSYSSIFGTQYF.

The CDR3 DNA follows: TGTGCCAGCAGCAAAACAGGGGTACTCGCCGGGGAGCTGTTTTTT. Its protein product is CASSKTGVLAGELFF. The chain employs TRBV7-9 and TRBJ2-2; TRBD1 matches at 7 bases. The trim removed 5 bases at V and 6 bases at J, leaving 9 bases unmatched. This CDR3 has 15 amino acids. Germline loops: CDR1 SEHNR, CDR2 FQNEAQ (reference sequence).

The rearrangement joins TRBV10-3 to TRBJ1-1, with D uncertain. Looked up from germline, CDR1 is ENHRY and CDR2 is SYGVKD. The CDR3 extends over 17 amino acids. The ends were cut back, 0 bases at V and 1 base at J, with 15 bases in the middle. CDR3 sequence reads: CAISESIWRTENTEAFF. CDR3 coding DNA: TGTGCCATCAGTGAGTCGATATGGAGGACGGAGAACACTGAAGCTTTCTTT.

The chain has TRBV3-1 (or the pseudogene TRBV3-2) and TRBJ1-1; TRBD1 might be the D (5 bases). CDR1 is LGHDT, CDR2 YNNKEL, per germline (reference sequence). The CDR3 runs to 16 residues. The V and J ends lost 0 bases and 4 bases respectively, with 15 bases between them. CDR3 nucleotides: TGTGCCAGCAGCCAAGAGTTTGGGCAGGGCGGCACTGAAGCTTTCTTT. It specifies CASSQEFGQGGTEAFF.

This chain joins TRBV4-1 and TRBJ2-1; D possibly corresponds to TRBD2 (5 bases). Trimming took 6 bases from V and 0 from J, leaving 15 bases between them. This CDR3 contains 16 residues. From germline, CDR1 is MGHRA and CDR2 YSYEKL. In DNA, the CDR3 is TGCGCCAGCAGACGACCCGGTAGCGACTCCTACAATGAGCAGTTCTTC. It is translated as CASRRPGSDSYNEQFF.

The V gene is TRBV3-1 (or the pseudogene TRBV3-2), the J gene TRBJ1-3, with 7 bases fitting TRBD1. After removal of 1 base from V and 14 bases from J, the junction contained 5 bases not matched to a gene. CDR1 and CDR2 from the germline V gene are LGHDT and YNNKEL (reference sequence). This CDR3 comprises 12 residues. The CDR3 spells CASSQGQGPVYF. CDR3 bases: TGTGCCAGCAGCCAAGGACAGGGTCCGGTATATTTT.

The gene calls are TRBV25-1 and TRBJ2-7; TRBD1 agrees at 7 bases. The CDR3 contains 14 residues. Germline values: CDR1 MGHDK, CDR2 SYGVNS. J gave up 0 bases and V 8 bases, and 7 bases lay outside the gene matches. CDR3 nucleotides: TGTGCCAGCCGAAGGACAGGAGACTCCTACGAGCAGTACTTC. As protein: CASRRTGDSYEQYF.

The chain recombines TRBV6-5 with TRBJ1-4; 9 bases fit TRBD1. The CDR3 has 15 amino acids. V was pared by 2 bases and J by 8 bases, with 6 bases of the junction left unmatched. Germline V gene sequence: CDR1 MNHEY, CDR2 SVGAGI. The CDR3 protein is CASSYQGQGREKLFF. The CDR3 bases are TGTGCCAGCAGTTACCAAGGACAGGGGCGCGAAAAACTGTTTTTT.

The rearrangement links TRBV6-2 or TRBV6-3 to TRBJ2-2; 7 positions agree with TRBD1. CDR3 length: 16 amino acids. Germline loops: CDR1 MNHEY, CDR2 SVGEGT. With V trimmed by 5 bases and J by 2 bases, 8 bases remained unmatched. CDR3 in amino acids: CASSPDRAPNTGELFF. CDR3 DNA sequence: TGTGCCAGCAGTCCCGACAGGGCTCCAAACACCGGGGAGCTGTTTTTT.

This sequence joins TRBV18 and TRBJ1-2; possibly TRBD1 for D (6 bases). Germline V gene data show CDR1 as KGHSH and CDR2 as LQKENI. CDR3 length: 15 residues. V lost 2 bases and J lost 4, with 14 bases in between. In nucleotides, the CDR3 is TGTGCCAGCTCACCATCCAGGGACAAAGGCTATGGCTACACCTTC. Translating it yields CASSPSRDKGYGYTF.

The chain carries TRBV3-1 (or the pseudogene TRBV3-2) and TRBJ2-7; TRBD1 might be the D (6 bases). CDR3 length equals 15 residues. Germline V gives CDR1 LGHDT, CDR2 YNNKEL (reference sequence). Trimming removed 2 bases from V and 7 bases from J, with 18 bases in between. This chain's CDR3 is CASSQRRGSRLEQYF. For the CDR3, the DNA is TGTGCCAGCAGCCAACGAAGGGGGAGCCGTTTAGAGCAGTACTTC.

The genes are TRBV6-6 and TRBJ2-1; TRBD2 matches at 11 bases. There are 16 residues in the CDR3. V shed 4 bases, J shed 9 bases, and the junction held 11 bases outside the gene matches. The V gene's germline CDR1 is MNHNY and CDR2 SVGAGI (reference sequence). CDR3 in amino acids: CASSSQTSGRGSEQFF. Written as DNA, the CDR3 is TGTGCCAGCAGTTCACAAACTAGCGGGAGAGGTTCTGAGCAGTTCTTC.

The rearrangement joins TRBV15 to TRBJ1-3, with D possibly TRBD1 on 5 matching bases. Trimming left V 2 bases short and J 0 bases short, with 14 bases between. The germline gives CDR1 LNHNV, CDR2 YYDKDF (reference sequence). This CDR3 spans 17 amino acids. The CDR3 nucleotides read TGTGCCACCAGCAGATCGCCGGGACGGTCCTCTGGAAACACCATATATTTT. Protein product: CATSRSPGRSSGNTIYF.

The rearrangement links TRBV12-3 or TRBV12-4 to TRBJ1-2; D not resolved. V lost 0 bases to trimming and J lost 5 bases, with 7 bases between them. This CDR3 is built from 13 residues. CDR3 DNA: TGTGCCAGCAGTTTAGCTGCAGTATATGGCTACACCTTC. Translated, it gives CASSLAAVYGYTF.